The text below deals with one T cell receptor (beta chain). Antigen specificity is unknown. This sample is part of a study of CD4 T cells in relation to SARS-CoV-2 and coronaviruses. Background on the study: Convalescent patients were fewer than ten males and a few females; two were Hispanic. Study results and caveats: According to naive versus memory sequencing, detected responses are memory recall, not newly primed. No crossreactivity against non-spike viral proteins was tested here.

Produced via immunoSEQ multiplex PCR; TCRdb's table is partial and in-frame only. This sample yields tens of thousands of clones, of which around 89% are seen a single time; about a tenth belongs to the top ten. Naive and memory CD4+ T cells came from enriched cryopreserved PBMCs. Sequencing input: memory CD4+ T cells from PBMCs. The TCR originated in an adult with COVID-19.

CDR3 residues: CAWRTDRVAGNTIYF. The CDR3 region has the DNA TGTGCCTGGAGGACAGACAGGGTGGCTGGAAACACCATATATTTT. This rearrangement joins TRBV30 to TRBJ1-3; 7 bases match TRBD1. Per the germline V gene, CDR1 is GTSNPN and CDR2 is SVGIG (reference sequence). Unmatched junction bases numbered 7, after V lost 3 bases and J lost 2 bases. The length of the CDR3 is 15 residues. The full variable domain, with the rest looked up from reference TRBV30 and TRBJ1-3, is SQTIHQWPATLVQPVGSPLSLECTVEGTSNPNLYWYRQAAGRGLQLLFYSVGIGQISSEVPQNLSASRPQDRQFILSSKKLLLSDSGFYLCAWRTDRVAGNTIYFGEGSWLTVV.